A selection of T cell receptor beta chains follows, all from one sample in a study of cytomegalovirus exposure and HLA in healthy donors. Profiling relied on immunoSEQ multiplex PCR, and the TCRdb table lists in-frame clones only, not all of them. This sample yields 95,000 to 110,000 clones, of which about 81% are seen a single time; roughly 2.6% belongs to the top ten. The material sequenced was PBMCs. These TCRs come from a man aged 25-45 years in good health and CMV-seropositive. CDR3s include the opening cysteine and the closing phenylalanine or tryptophan. D genes are given only for firm matches. Expanded clones are given a class, and other clones once, few, many or no size at all.

d_gene	v_gene	abundance	j_gene	CDR3aa	CDR3nt
TRBD1	TRBV18	.	TRBJ2-7	CASSLLQGSYEQYF	TGTGCCAGCTCACTCTTACAGGGGTCCTACGAGCAGTACTTC
TRBD1	TRBV10-1	.	TRBJ1-2	CASSPGQIVYGYTF	TGCGCCAGCAGTCCGGGACAGATTGTCTATGGCTACACCTTC
.	TRBV5-6	.	TRBJ2-3	CASSLYDRSSTDTQYF	TGTGCCAGCAGCTTATACGACAGGTCTAGCACAGATACGCAGTATTTT
TRBD1	TRBV27	.	TRBJ1-1	CASSGMTGGLDTEAFF	TGTGCCAGCAGTGGTATGACAGGGGGCCTTGACACTGAAGCTTTCTTT
.	TRBV5-6	.	TRBJ1-5	CASSQSGFQPQHF	TGTGCCAGCAGCCAATCAGGGTTTCAGCCCCAGCATTTT
.	TRBV25-1	once	TRBJ2-3	CASSVSPSDTQYF	TGTGCCAGCAGTGTAAGCCCGTCGGATACGCAGTATTTT
.	TRBV2	.	TRBJ1-2	CASSESGLYGYTF	TGTGCCAGCAGTGAGTCAGGACTCTATGGCTACACCTTC
.	TRBV5-1	.	TRBJ2-3	CASSQDRGLGDTQYF	TGCGCCAGCAGCCAAGACCGGGGATTAGGGGATACGCAGTATTTT
.	TRBV19	.	TRBJ1-5	CASRGGGNSNQPQHF	TGTGCCAGTAGGGGGGGAGGGAATAGCAATCAGCCCCAGCATTTT
.	TRBV15	.	TRBJ2-3	CATSIPGGADTQYF	TGTGCCACCAGCATCCCGGGTGGCGCCGATACGCAGTATTTT
TRBD2	TRBV5-1	.	TRBJ2-5	CASSFLAGGQETQYF	TGCGCCAGCAGCTTTCTAGCGGGGGGGCAAGAGACCCAGTACTTC
TRBD2	TRBV7-8	.	TRBJ2-3	CASSQLAGAHTDTQYF	TGTGCCAGCAGCCAACTAGCGGGGGCACACACAGATACGCAGTATTTT
TRBD2	TRBV4-1	.	TRBJ2-1	CASSQNGGSYDNEQFF	TGCGCCAGCAGCCAGAACGGGGGGTCCTACGACAATGAGCAGTTCTTC
.	TRBV5-6	.	TRBJ2-7	CASSPGLSYEQYF	TGTGCCAGCAGTCCGGGACTCTCCTACGAGCAGTACTTC
.	TRBV5-4	.	TRBJ2-3	CASSPPRGGLTSDTQYF	TGTGCCAGCAGCCCCCCCAGGGGTGGATTAACTTCAGATACGCAGTATTTT
.	TRBV6-1	.	TRBJ1-5	CASSARGRARQPQHF	TGTGCCAGCAGTGCGAGGGGGAGGGCTCGTCAGCCCCAGCATTTT
.	TRBV2	.	TRBJ1-6	CASSDSPLHF	TGTGCCAGCAGCGATTCACCCCTCCACTTT
.	TRBV4-1	.	TRBJ1-1	CASSQTRGRESTEAFF	TGCGCCAGCAGCCAAACTCGGGGAAGGGAGAGCACTGAAGCTTTCTTT
.	TRBV9	.	TRBJ2-7	CASSPRLNSYEQYF	TGTGCCAGCAGCCCCCGTCTAAACTCCTACGAGCAGTACTTC
.	TRBV19	.	TRBJ1-3	CASSIRHLGGNTIYF	TGTGCCAGTAGTATTAGGCACTTGGGCGGAAACACCATATATTTT
TRBD1	TRBV5-4	.	TRBJ2-7	CASSGTGVRYEQYF	TGTGCCAGCAGCGGGACAGGGGTGAGGTACGAGCAGTACTTC
TRBD1	TRBV5-5	.	TRBJ2-7	CASRNGQGNYEQYF	TGTGCCAGCAGAAATGGACAGGGAAACTACGAGCAGTACTTC